This T cell receptor (beta chain) was identified in a study of cytomegalovirus exposure and HLA in healthy donors. Study-level points and caveats: Sequencing likely produced, as an artifact, a cluster of highly shared sequence variants. Presence/absence results assume similar sequencing depth per donor, which may not hold.

This CDR3 spans 13 amino acids. The V end was cut by 0 bases, the J end by 6 bases, with 11 bases between. Germline CDR1 GTSNPN, CDR2 SVGIG (reference sequence). Researchers ran the PCR with 60 Vbeta and 13 Jbeta primers. The method was immunoSEQ multiplex PCR; TCRdb's version includes in-frame clones alone and lacks a portion of them. The sample has some 130,000 clones, approximately 78% seen once. A note on this clone: The antigen is undetermined.

The clonotype originates from a woman aged 45 to 65 in good health and CMV-seropositive. The chain has TRBV30 and TRBJ1-2; tentatively, D is TRBD1 (5 bases). Sample: PBMCs. The CDR3 loop reads CAWSVLAGHGYTF. In nucleotides, the CDR3 is TGTGCCTGGAGTGTACTGGCAGGGCATGGCTACACCTTC.